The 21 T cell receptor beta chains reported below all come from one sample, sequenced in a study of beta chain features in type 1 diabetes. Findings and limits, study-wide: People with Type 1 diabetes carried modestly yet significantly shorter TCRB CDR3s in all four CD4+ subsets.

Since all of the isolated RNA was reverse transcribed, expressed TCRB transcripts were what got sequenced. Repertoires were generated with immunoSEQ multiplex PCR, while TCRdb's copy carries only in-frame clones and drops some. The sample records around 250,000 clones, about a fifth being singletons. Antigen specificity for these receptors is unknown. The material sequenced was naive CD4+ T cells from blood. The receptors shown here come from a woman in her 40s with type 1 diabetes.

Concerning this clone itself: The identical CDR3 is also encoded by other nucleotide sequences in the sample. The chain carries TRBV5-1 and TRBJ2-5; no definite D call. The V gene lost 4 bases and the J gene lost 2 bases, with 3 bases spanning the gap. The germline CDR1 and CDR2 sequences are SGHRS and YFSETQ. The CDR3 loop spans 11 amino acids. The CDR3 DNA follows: TGCGCCAGCAGCCTTCAAGAGACCCAGTACTTC. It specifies CASSLQETQYF.

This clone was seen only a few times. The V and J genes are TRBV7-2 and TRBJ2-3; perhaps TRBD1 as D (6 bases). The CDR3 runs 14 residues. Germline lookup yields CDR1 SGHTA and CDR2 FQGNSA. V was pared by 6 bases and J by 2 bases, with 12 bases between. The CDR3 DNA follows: TGTGCCAGCAGACGTGGGACAATCACAGATACGCAGTATTTT. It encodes CASRRGTITDTQYF. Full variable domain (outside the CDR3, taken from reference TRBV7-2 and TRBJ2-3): GAGVSQSPSNKVTEKGKDVELRCDPISGHTALYWYRQSLGQGLEFLIYFQGNSAPDKSGLPSDRFSAERTGGSVSTLTIQRTQQEDSAVYLCASRRGTITDTQYFGPGTRLTVL.

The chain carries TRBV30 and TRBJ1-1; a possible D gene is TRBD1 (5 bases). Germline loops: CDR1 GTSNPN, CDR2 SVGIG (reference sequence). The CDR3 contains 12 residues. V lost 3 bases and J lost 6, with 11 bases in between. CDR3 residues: CAWSTGPAEAFF. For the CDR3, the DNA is TGTGCCTGGAGCACAGGTCCAGCTGAAGCTTTCTTT.

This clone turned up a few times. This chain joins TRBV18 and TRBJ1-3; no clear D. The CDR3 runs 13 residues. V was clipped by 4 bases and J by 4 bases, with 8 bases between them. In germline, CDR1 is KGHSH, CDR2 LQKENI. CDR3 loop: CASSRAAGNTIYF. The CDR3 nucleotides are TGTGCCAGCTCACGGGCTGCAGGAAACACCATATATTTT.

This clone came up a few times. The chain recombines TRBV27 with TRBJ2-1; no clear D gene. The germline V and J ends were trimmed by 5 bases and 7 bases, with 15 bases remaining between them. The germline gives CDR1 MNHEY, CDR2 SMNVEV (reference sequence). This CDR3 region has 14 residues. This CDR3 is CASSTTDGQNEQFF. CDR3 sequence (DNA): TGTGCCAGCAGTACCACAGACGGTCAGAATGAGCAGTTCTTC.

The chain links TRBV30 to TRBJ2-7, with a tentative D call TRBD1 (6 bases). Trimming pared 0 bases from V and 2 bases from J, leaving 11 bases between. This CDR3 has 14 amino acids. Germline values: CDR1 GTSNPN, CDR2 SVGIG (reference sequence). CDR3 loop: CAWSVQGPTYEQYF. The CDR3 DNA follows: TGTGCCTGGAGTGTTCAGGGGCCAACCTACGAGCAGTACTTC.

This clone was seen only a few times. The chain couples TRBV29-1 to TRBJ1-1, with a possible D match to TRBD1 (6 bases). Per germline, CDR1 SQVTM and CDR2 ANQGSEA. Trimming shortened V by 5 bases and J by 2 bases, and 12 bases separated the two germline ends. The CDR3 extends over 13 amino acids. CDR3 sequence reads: CSVMDSHNTEAFF. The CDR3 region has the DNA TGCAGCGTTATGGACAGCCATAACACTGAAGCTTTCTTT.

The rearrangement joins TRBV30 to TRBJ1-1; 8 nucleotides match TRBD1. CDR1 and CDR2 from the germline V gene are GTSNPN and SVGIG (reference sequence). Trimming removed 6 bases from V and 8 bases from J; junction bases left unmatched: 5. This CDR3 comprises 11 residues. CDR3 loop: CACRQGKEAFF. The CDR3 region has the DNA TGTGCCTGTAGACAGGGGAAGGAAGCTTTCTTT.

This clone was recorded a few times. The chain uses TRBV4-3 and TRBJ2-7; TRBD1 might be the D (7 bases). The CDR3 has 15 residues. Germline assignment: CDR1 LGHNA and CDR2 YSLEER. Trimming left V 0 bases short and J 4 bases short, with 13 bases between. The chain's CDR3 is CASSQDHPGGYEQYF. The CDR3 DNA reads TGCGCCAGCAGCCAAGATCACCCAGGGGGGTACGAGCAGTACTTC.

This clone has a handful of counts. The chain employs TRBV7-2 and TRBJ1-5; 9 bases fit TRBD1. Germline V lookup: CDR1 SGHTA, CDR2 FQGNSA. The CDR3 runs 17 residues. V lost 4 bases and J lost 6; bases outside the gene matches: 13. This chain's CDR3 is CASSSRTGDGASQPQHF. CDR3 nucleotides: TGTGCCAGCAGCTCCCGGACAGGGGATGGAGCATCTCAGCCCCAGCATTTT.

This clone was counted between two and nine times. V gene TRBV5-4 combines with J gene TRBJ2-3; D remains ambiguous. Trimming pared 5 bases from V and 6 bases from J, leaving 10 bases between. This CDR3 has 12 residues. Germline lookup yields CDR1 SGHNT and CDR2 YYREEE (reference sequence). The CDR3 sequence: CASSVEPDTQYF. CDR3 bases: TGTGCCAGCAGTGTCGAGCCGGATACGCAGTATTTT.

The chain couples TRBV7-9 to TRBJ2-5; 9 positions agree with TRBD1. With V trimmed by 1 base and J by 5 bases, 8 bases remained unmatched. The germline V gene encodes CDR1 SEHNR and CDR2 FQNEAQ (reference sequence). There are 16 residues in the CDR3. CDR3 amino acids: CASSLGRTGEEETQYF. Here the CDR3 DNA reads TGTGCCAGCAGCTTAGGGCGGACAGGGGAAGAGGAGACCCAGTACTTC.

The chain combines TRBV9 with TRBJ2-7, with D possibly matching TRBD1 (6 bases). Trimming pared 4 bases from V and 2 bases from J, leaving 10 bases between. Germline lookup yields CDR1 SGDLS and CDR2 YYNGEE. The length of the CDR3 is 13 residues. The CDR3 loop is CASSSGQPYEQYF. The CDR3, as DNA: TGTGCCAGCAGCTCTGGACAGCCCTACGAGCAGTACTTC.

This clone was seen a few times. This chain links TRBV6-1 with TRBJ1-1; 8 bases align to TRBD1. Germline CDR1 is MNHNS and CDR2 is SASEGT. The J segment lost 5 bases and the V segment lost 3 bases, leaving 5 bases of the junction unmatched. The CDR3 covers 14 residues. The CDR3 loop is CASSDQGASTEAFF. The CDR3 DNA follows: TGTGCCAGCAGTGACCAGGGGGCTTCGACTGAAGCTTTCTTT.

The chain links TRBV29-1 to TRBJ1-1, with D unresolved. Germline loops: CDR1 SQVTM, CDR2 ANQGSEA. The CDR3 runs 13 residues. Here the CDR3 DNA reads TGCAGTGCAGCGGGTCAGGTGAACACTGAAGCTTTCTTT. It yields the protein CSAAGQVNTEAFF.

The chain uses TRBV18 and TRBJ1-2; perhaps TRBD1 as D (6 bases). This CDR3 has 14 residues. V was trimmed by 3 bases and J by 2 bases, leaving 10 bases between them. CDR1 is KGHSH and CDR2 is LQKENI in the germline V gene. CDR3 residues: CASSPAGENYGYTF. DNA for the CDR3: TGTGCCAGCTCACCGGCAGGGGAGAACTATGGCTACACCTTC.

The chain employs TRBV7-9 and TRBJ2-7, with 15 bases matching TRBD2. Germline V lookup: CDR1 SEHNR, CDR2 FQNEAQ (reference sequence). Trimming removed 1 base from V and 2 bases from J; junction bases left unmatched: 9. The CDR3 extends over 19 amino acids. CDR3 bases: TGTGCCAGCAGCTTAGGGCCGGGACTAGCGGGGGGACGTCCCTACGAGCAGTACTTC. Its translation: CASSLGPGLAGGRPYEQYF.

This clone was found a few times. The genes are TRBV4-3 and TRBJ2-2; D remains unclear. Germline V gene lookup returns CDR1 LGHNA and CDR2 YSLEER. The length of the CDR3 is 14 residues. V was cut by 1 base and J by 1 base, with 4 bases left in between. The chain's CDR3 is CASSQVRNTGELFF. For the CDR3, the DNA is TGCGCCAGCAGCCAAGTCCGGAACACCGGGGAGCTGTTTTTT.

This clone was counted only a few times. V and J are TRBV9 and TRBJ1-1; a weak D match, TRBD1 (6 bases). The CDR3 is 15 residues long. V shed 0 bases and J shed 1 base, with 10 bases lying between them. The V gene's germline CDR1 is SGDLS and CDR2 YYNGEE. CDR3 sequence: CASSVDLDRNTEAFF. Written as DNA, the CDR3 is TGTGCCAGCAGCGTAGACCTGGACAGGAACACTGAAGCTTTCTTT. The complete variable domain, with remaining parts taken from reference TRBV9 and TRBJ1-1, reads DSGVTQTPKHLITATGQRVTLRCSPRSGDLSVYWYQQSLDQGLQFLIQYYNGEERAKGNILERFSAQQFPDLHSELNLSSLELGDSALYFCASSVDLDRNTEAFFGQGTRLTVV.

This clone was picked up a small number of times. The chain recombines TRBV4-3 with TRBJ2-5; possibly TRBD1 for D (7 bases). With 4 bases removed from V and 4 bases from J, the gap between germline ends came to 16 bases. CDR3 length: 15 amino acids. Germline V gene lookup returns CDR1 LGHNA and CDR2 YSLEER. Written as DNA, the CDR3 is TGCGCCAGCAGCCTATGGACTCAGGGGGGAGAGACCCAGTACTTC. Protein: CASSLWTQGGETQYF.

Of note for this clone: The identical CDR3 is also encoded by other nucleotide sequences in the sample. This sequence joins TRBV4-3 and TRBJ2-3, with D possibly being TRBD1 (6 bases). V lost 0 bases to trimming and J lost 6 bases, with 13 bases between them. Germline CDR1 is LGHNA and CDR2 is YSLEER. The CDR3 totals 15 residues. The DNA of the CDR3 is TGCGCCAGCAGCCAAGAGCGAGGGGGTGGTGATACGCAGTATTTT. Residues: CASSQERGGGDTQYF.